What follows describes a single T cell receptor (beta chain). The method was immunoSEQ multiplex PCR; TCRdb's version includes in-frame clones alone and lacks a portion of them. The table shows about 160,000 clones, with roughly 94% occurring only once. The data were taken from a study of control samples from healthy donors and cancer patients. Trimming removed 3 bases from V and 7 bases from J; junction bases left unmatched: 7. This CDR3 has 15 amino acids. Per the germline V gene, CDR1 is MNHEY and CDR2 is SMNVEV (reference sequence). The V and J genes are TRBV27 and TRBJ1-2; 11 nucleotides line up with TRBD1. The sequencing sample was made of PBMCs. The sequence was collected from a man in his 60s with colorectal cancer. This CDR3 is CASSFSWGQGVGYTF. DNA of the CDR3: TGTGCCAGCAGTTTCTCCTGGGGACAGGGGGTTGGCTACACCTTC.